The present entry profiles one T cell receptor (beta chain) with its context. These data belong to a study of blood T cell repertoires in COVID-19. Germline assignment: CDR1 SGHRS and CDR2 YFSETQ. The CDR3 is 13 amino acids. Trimming left V 5 bases short and J 8 bases short, with 13 bases between. In the original processing: Estimation of nucleated cell counts was performed using reference gene primer amplification. Clones were read by immunoSEQ multiplex PCR, and TCRdb kept only the in-frame ones, dropping some. The V and J calls and clone size come from that table; D and trimming were worked out from the DNA. The data contain 150,000 to 200,000 clones, about four fifths of them singletons. Individuals aged about 18 to 100 years were recruited from around 22 US areas.

Sequencing was done on a sample of PBMCs or T cells enriched from blood (not recorded which). This TCR derives from a woman aged 55-69 years who had recovered from COVID-19. The V gene is TRBV5-1, the J gene TRBJ1-4; D is undetermined. DNA of the CDR3: TGCGCCAGCAGTTCCTCTGATGGCGAAAAACTGTTTTTT. This codes for CASSSSDGEKLFF.